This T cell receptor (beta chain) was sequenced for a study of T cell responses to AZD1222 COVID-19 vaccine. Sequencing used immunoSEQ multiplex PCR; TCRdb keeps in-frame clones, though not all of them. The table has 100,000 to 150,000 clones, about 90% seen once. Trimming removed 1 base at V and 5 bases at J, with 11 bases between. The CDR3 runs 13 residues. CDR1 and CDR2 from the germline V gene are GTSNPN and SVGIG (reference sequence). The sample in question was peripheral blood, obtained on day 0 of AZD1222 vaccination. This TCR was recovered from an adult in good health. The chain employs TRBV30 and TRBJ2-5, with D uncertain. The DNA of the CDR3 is TGTGCCTGGAGTGGGTCGTCGGAGGAGACCCAGTACTTC. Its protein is CAWSGSSEETQYF.